These 20 T cell receptor beta chains share one sample of origin, sequenced in a study of cytomegalovirus exposure and HLA in healthy donors. PCR used 60 Vbeta primers and 13 Jbeta primers. Profiling relied on immunoSEQ multiplex PCR, and the TCRdb table lists in-frame clones only, not all of them. The repertoire has over 85,000 clones, under 9% of them found once; the top ten carry 2.3%. The sequencing sample was made of PBMCs. The source is a man between 45 and 60 years old in good health and CMV-seronegative.

The chain recombines TRBV5-1 with TRBJ2-5; 9 nucleotides agree with TRBD1. From germline, CDR1 is SGHRS and CDR2 YFSETQ. The CDR3 extends over 14 amino acids. J gave up 4 bases and V 4 bases, and 5 bases lay outside the gene matches. The CDR3 spells CASSPTGGGETQYF. The CDR3 coding sequence is TGCGCCAGCAGCCCGACAGGGGGAGGAGAGACCCAGTACTTC.

The chain uses TRBV7-3 and TRBJ1-6, with D possibly matching TRBD1 (6 bases). The V and J ends lost 3 bases and 2 bases respectively, with 8 bases between them. Per germline, CDR1 SGHTA and CDR2 FQGTGA. This CDR3 comprises 15 residues. CDR3 DNA: TGTGCCAGCAGCTTGGGGGGGCCCTATAATTCACCCCTCCACTTT. Translating gives CASSLGGPYNSPLHF.

This clone was seen a few times. The V gene is TRBV10-3, the J gene TRBJ2-5; TRBD1 agrees at 7 bases. The ends lost 4 bases at V and 3 bases at J; junction bases unmatched: 5. The CDR3 has 14 residues. Germline lookup yields CDR1 ENHRY and CDR2 SYGVKD. The chain's CDR3 is CAISVRGGEETQYF. The CDR3 DNA is TGTGCCATCAGTGTTCGAGGGGGCGAAGAGACCCAGTACTTC.

This clone turned up a few times. The chain has TRBV5-4 and TRBJ1-1; D is uncertain. Germline lookup yields CDR1 SGHNT and CDR2 YYREEE (reference sequence). Trimming took 0 bases from V and 1 from J, leaving 10 bases between them. The length of the CDR3 is 15 residues. The CDR3 DNA reads TGTGCCAGCAGCTTGGACCTGACGGGGAACACTGAAGCTTTCTTT. This sequence encodes CASSLDLTGNTEAFF.

The J gene is TRBJ1-4, the V gene TRBV7-9; D perhaps matches TRBD1 (6 bases). Between the trimmed V and J ends, which lost 3 bases and 4 bases, there was a span of 18 bases. The CDR3 is 17 amino acids. The germline CDR1 and CDR2 sequences are SEHNR and FQNEAQ (reference sequence). The CDR3 here is CASSFLMDRTNNEKLFF. CDR3 sequence (DNA): TGTGCCAGCAGCTTCCTCATGGACAGAACGAATAATGAAAAACTGTTTTTT.

The rearrangement joins TRBV5-1 to TRBJ2-7; 8 bases map to TRBD2. This CDR3 has 15 residues. Germline lookup yields CDR1 SGHRS and CDR2 YFSETQ. Trimming at V came to 4 bases and at J to 3 bases, leaving 9 bases not matched to a gene. CDR3 amino acids: CASSITSGRVYEQYF. CDR3 sequence (DNA): TGCGCCAGCAGCATTACTAGCGGACGGGTCTACGAGCAGTACTTC.

This clone showed up just a few times. The rearrangement links TRBV6-1 to TRBJ1-5; possible D gene TRBD1, 6 bases. Trimming shortened V by 0 bases and J by 6 bases, and 12 bases separated the two germline ends. The length of the CDR3 is 15 residues. The germline V gene encodes CDR1 MNHNS and CDR2 SASEGT. The CDR3 region has the DNA TGTGCCAGCAGTGAAGCTATGGGGGACATTCAGCCCCAGCATTTT. Translated: CASSEAMGDIQPQHF.

This clone was detected a few times. The rearrangement joins TRBV28 to TRBJ1-1, with a weak D call TRBD1 (6 bases). Trimming shortened V by 5 bases and J by 6 bases, and 16 bases separated the two germline ends. This CDR3 is 14 amino acids long. Germline CDR1 is MDHEN and CDR2 is SYDVKM. This CDR3 reads CASSSGRGMAEAFF. In nucleotides, the CDR3 is TGTGCCAGCAGTAGCGGGAGGGGGATGGCTGAAGCTTTCTTT.

V and J are TRBV6-1 and TRBJ1-2; no clear D gene. The germline V gene has CDR1 MNHNS and CDR2 SASEGT. V was clipped by 7 bases and J by 4 bases, with 16 bases between them. CDR3 length: 14 residues. This CDR3 is CASNPGGSIYGYTF. DNA for the CDR3: TGTGCCAGCAACCCCGGAGGGAGTATCTATGGCTACACCTTC.

This clone showed up just a few times. The rearrangement uses TRBV28 and TRBJ2-5; 9 positions match TRBD1. The trim removed 4 bases at V and 5 bases at J, leaving 8 bases unmatched. CDR1 and CDR2 from the germline V gene are MDHEN and SYDVKM. The CDR3 contains 15 residues. The CDR3 DNA follows: TGTGCCAGCAGTTCGCCTACAGGGGGCCAGGAGACCCAGTACTTC. It specifies CASSSPTGGQETQYF.

The CDR3, as DNA: TGTGCCAGCAGTCCGAGCGGGAACGGGGAGCAGTACTTC. Residues: CASSPSGNGEQYF. The chain is built from TRBV7-2 and TRBJ2-7; 7 bases map to TRBD2. This CDR3 is 13 amino acids long. Germline loops: CDR1 SGHTA, CDR2 FQGNSA. V was pared by 6 bases and J by 7 bases, with 9 bases of the junction left unmatched.

This clone was picked up a small number of times. CDR3 sequence reads: CSVDVGQYNEQFF. The DNA of the CDR3 is TGCAGCGTTGATGTAGGACAGTACAATGAGCAGTTCTTC. The chain is built from TRBV29-1 and TRBJ2-1; a possible D gene is TRBD1 (6 bases). V gave up 3 bases and J gave up 4 bases, with 10 bases separating them. Germline CDR1 and CDR2: SQVTM and ANQGSEA. The CDR3 runs 13 residues.

The chain combines TRBV27 with TRBJ1-1; TRBD1 might be the D (5 bases). Deletions cut 10 bases from V and 3 bases from J, with 24 bases between. This CDR3 comprises 16 residues. In germline, CDR1 is MNHEY, CDR2 SMNVEV (reference sequence). The CDR3 coding sequence is TGTGCCACCAAGGGTAGGTCCGTAGGGGAGGACACTGAAGCTTTCTTT. This translates into CATKGRSVGEDTEAFF.

The rearrangement joins TRBV7-9 to TRBJ1-2; TRBD1 aligns across 7 bases. Germline assignment: CDR1 SEHNR and CDR2 FQNEAQ (reference sequence). The junction had 8 bases not matched to a gene; V was cut back by 4 bases and J by 0 bases. The CDR3 sequence is 16 residues long. The CDR3 coding sequence is TGTGCCAGCAGCTCCCCTGACAGGGTAGCTAACTATGGCTACACCTTC. Amino acid sequence: CASSSPDRVANYGYTF. Based on the CDR3 plus reference TRBV7-9 and TRBJ1-2, the full variable domain is DTGVSQNPRHKITKRGQNVTFRCDPISEHNRLYWYRQTLGQGPEFLTYFQNEAQLEKSRLLSDRFSAERPKGSFSTLEIQRTEQGDSAMYLCASSSPDRVANYGYTFGSGTRLTVV.

The genes are TRBV21-1 and TRBJ1-5; TRBD1 reflects the table's D call only, with no check against the DNA. TRBV21-1 is termed a pseudogene. There are 16 residues in the CDR3. CDR3 nucleotides: TGTGCCAGCCTGTGTTCAGTTAAATATAGCAATCAGCCCCAGCATTTT. This sequence encodes CASLCSVKYSNQPQHF.

The CDR3 nucleotides are TGTGCCACCAGCAGAGAATGGACAGGGGTAACCCCTGAAGCTTTCTTT. It is translated as CATSREWTGVTPEAFF. The V and J genes are TRBV15 and TRBJ1-1; 9 bases are shared with TRBD1. V lost 0 bases, J lost 6 bases, and 8 bases stayed unmatched. Looked up from germline, CDR1 is LNHNV and CDR2 is YYDKDF (reference sequence). This CDR3 is 16 amino acids long.

A few counts support this clone. The chain is built from TRBV18 and TRBJ1-5; possibly TRBD1 for D (6 bases). In germline, CDR1 is KGHSH, CDR2 LQKENI. The CDR3 runs 16 residues. The V and J ends lost 2 bases and 2 bases respectively, with 13 bases between them. The CDR3 region is CASSPMGRGGNQPQHF. The CDR3, as DNA: TGTGCCAGCTCACCAATGGGCAGGGGTGGCAATCAGCCCCAGCATTTT.

This clone was found a few times. The rearrangement joins TRBV5-6 to TRBJ1-4, with 7 bases matching TRBD1. Unmatched junction bases numbered 12, after V lost 4 bases and J lost 0 bases. Germline V lookup: CDR1 SGHDT, CDR2 YYEEEE. The CDR3 spans 18 residues. CDR3 amino acids: CASSQTTGSGTTNEKLFF. In DNA form, the CDR3 reads TGTGCCAGCAGCCAGACGACAGGGTCTGGTACAACTAATGAAAAACTGTTTTTT.

For the CDR3, the DNA is TGTGCCAGCAGCACCGCGCCAGGGTCGAGCGAGCAGTACTTC. Amino acid sequence: CASSTAPGSSEQYF. The chain employs TRBV7-3 and TRBJ2-7, with a weak D call TRBD1 (5 bases). The CDR3 extends over 14 amino acids. Per germline, CDR1 SGHTA and CDR2 FQGTGA. The V end was cut by 5 bases, the J end by 6 bases, with 17 bases between.

J is TRBJ2-7 and V is TRBV11-3; D may be TRBD1 (5 bases). Trimming took 5 bases from V and 5 from J, leaving 13 bases between them. The germline gives CDR1 SGHNT, CDR2 YENEEA. The CDR3 covers 13 residues. DNA for the CDR3: TGTGCCAGCAGCCCTACCGACAGCAACGAGCAGTACTTC. It yields the protein CASSPTDSNEQYF.